This T cell receptor (beta chain) is drawn from a study of blood T cells in healthy people across ages. A second PCR of 7 to 11 cycles used a sample-barcoded 5' primer and a J-beta primer mix. TCRdb processed the 5' RACE reads anew with MiXCR; each CDR3 protein has one entry. The sample carries some 920,000 distinct CDR3 sequences, 51% recorded once. CDR1 and CDR2 from the germline V gene are SEHNR and FQNEAQ (reference sequence). The CDR3 is 15 residues long. The V and J ends lost 4 bases and 10 bases, in that order; junction bases with no gene match: 11. The clonotype comes from a woman aged 60-75 years in good health. The chain combines TRBV7-9 with TRBJ1-4; 8 bases align to TRBD1. Sequencing used blood. CDR3: CASSSTDRAYGKLFF. CDR3 coding DNA: TGTGCCAGCAGCTCAACGGACAGGGCTTATGGAAAACTGTTTTTT. The full variable domain, rest sourced from reference TRBV7-9 and TRBJ1-4, is DTGVSQNPRHKITKRGQNVTFRCDPISEHNRLYWYRQTLGQGPEFLTYFQNEAQLEKSRLLSDRFSAERPKGSFSTLEIQRTEQGDSAMYLCASSSTDRAYGKLFFGSGTQLSVL.